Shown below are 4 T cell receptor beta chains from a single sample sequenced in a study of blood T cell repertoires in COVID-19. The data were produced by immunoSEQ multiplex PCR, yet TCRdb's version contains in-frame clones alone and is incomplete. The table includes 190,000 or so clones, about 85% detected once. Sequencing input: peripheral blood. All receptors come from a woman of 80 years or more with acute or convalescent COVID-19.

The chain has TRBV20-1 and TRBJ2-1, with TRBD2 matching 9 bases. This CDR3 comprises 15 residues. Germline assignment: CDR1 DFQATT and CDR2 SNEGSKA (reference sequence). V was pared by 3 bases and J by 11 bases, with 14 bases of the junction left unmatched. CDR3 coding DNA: TGCAGTGCTAGTAATTCGGGACTAGCCATATCTAAGCAGTTCTTC. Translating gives CSASNSGLAISKQFF.

The CDR3 sequence: CASKLGQEINGNYGYTF. In DNA, the CDR3 is TGTGCCAGTAAGCTGGGACAGGAGATAAACGGGAACTATGGCTACACCTTC. The chain recombines TRBV19 with TRBJ1-2; 8 bases align to TRBD1. V lost 7 bases and J lost 2; bases outside the gene matches: 15. This CDR3 is 17 amino acids long. CDR1 and CDR2 (germline): LNHDA, SQIVND (reference sequence).

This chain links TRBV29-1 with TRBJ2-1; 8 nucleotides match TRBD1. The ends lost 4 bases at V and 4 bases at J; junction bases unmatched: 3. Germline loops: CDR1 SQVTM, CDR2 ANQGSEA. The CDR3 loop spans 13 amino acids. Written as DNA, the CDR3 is TGCAGCGTTGGAACAGGGGGGTACAATGAGCAGTTCTTC. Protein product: CSVGTGGYNEQFF.

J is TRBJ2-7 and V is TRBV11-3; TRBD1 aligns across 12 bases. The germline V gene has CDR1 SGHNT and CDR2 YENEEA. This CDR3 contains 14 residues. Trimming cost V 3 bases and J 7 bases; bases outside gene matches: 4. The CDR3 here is CASSLGQGAREQYF. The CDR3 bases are TGTGCCAGCAGCTTGGGACAGGGGGCTCGGGAGCAGTACTTC.